The 30 T cell receptor beta chains presented below share a single source sample, sequenced in a study of T cell changes during pregnancy in multiple sclerosis (dated by TCRdb to between 2018 and 2020). Library preparation was by the immunoSEQ multiplex PCR assay. Sourced from immuneACCESS, this table was stored by TCRdb with only in-frame sequences that have V and J called. A share of the clones is absent; for the studies checked, an unresolved V gene accounts for under half, and the remainder has no known explanation. Present in this sample are about 22,000 clones, roughly 90% of which were seen just once. 0.68% of the sample is taken by the ten largest. The material was CD4+ T cells from peripheral blood mononuclear cells, obtained in the third trimester of pregnancy. All receptors come from a female donor with multiple sclerosis, enrolled in a pregnancy study.

The chain couples TRBV10-3 to TRBJ1-2; unclear D gene. Trimming removed 3 bases at V and 7 bases at J, with 12 bases between. Germline V gene sequence: CDR1 ENHRY, CDR2 SYGVKD. The CDR3 is 13 residues long. CDR3 sequence reads: CAISESGLFGYTF. The CDR3 nucleotides read TGTGCCATCAGTGAATCCGGGTTATTTGGCTACACCTTC.

Here the CDR3 reads CASAATQGGLRPFF. Written as DNA, the CDR3 is TGTGCCAGCGCGGCAACTCAGGGCGGACTAAGACCTTTCTTT. The chain couples TRBV4-2 to TRBJ1-1, with a weak D call TRBD1 (5 bases). Looked up from germline, CDR1 is LGHNA and CDR2 is YNFKEQ. Trimming stripped 8 bases from V and 12 bases from J, with 25 bases between. The CDR3 is 14 residues long.

This rearrangement joins TRBV19 to TRBJ1-1, with TRBD1 matching over 7 bases. V was pared by 2 bases and J by 3 bases, with 6 bases of the junction left unmatched. CDR3 length equals 15 residues. Germline loops: CDR1 LNHDA, CDR2 SQIVND (reference sequence). CDR3 coding DNA: TGTGCCAGTAGTATATCGGGACAGCGATACACTGAAGCTTTCTTT. Its protein product is CASSISGQRYTEAFF.

This clone appeared once. The chain links TRBV18 to TRBJ2-3, with TRBD2 as a possible D gene (5 bases). V was clipped by 6 bases and J by 7 bases, with 11 bases between them. The CDR3 runs to 12 residues. The germline V gene has CDR1 KGHSH and CDR2 LQKENI. DNA for the CDR3: TGTGCCAGCTCCCCCGAGGGAAATACGCAGTATTTT. Amino acid sequence: CASSPEGNTQYF.

The DNA for the CDR3 is TGTGCCAGCTCACCAGACAGGGGAGTTGGTGGGACCTTC. It translates to CASSPDRGVGGTF. The V call is TRBV18, the J call TRBJ1-2; 8 bases are shared with TRBD1. This CDR3 has 13 amino acids. Germline CDR1 is KGHSH and CDR2 is LQKENI. The trim removed 2 bases at V and 14 bases at J, leaving 10 bases unmatched. Supplemented by reference TRBV18 and TRBJ1-2, the full variable domain reads NAGVMQNPRHLVRRRGQEARLRCSPMKGHSHVYWYRQLPEEGLKFMVYLQKENIIDESGMPKERFSAEFPKEGPSILRIQQVVRGDSAAYFCASSPDRGVGGTFGSGTRLTVV.

The rearrangement links TRBV5-1 to TRBJ1-1; D not certain. Germline V gene data show CDR1 as SGHRS and CDR2 as YFSETQ. This CDR3 comprises 12 residues. V lost 5 bases, J lost 1 base, and 6 bases lay in between. CDR3 sequence: CASRSGNTEAFF. CDR3 DNA sequence: TGCGCCAGCAGGAGTGGGAACACTGAAGCTTTCTTT.

The chain is built from TRBV6-1 and TRBJ2-5; TRBD2 matches at 11 bases. Germline V gives CDR1 MNHNS, CDR2 SASEGT. CDR3 size: 18 residues. Trimming took 1 base from V and 4 from J; bases not matched to a gene: 11. The CDR3 sequence: CASSEGGLAAPRGETQYF. The CDR3 DNA reads as TGTGCCAGCAGTGAAGGGGGACTAGCGGCCCCGAGGGGAGAGACCCAGTACTTC.

The J gene is TRBJ2-1, the V gene TRBV4-3; 7 bases agree with TRBD1. There are 17 residues in the CDR3. Germline V gives CDR1 LGHNA, CDR2 YSLEER. V gave up 5 bases and J gave up 2 bases; unmatched junction bases: 12. CDR3 nucleotide sequence: TGCGCCAGCAGCTCCCGAGGGGGCCTTTCTACCTACAATGAGCAGTTCTTC. This codes for CASSSRGGLSTYNEQFF.

This sequence joins TRBV7-3 and TRBJ1-5; no firm D call. The germline V and J ends were trimmed by 0 bases and 7 bases, with 7 bases remaining between them. Germline lookup yields CDR1 SGHTA and CDR2 FQGTGA. This CDR3 is built from 13 residues. The CDR3 region is CASSLTPEQPQHF. The DNA for the CDR3 is TGTGCCAGCAGCTTAACCCCGGAGCAGCCCCAGCATTTT.

This chain links TRBV27 with TRBJ1-2; D is perhaps TRBD1 (5 bases). V lost 4 bases to trimming and J lost 6 bases, with 24 bases between them. CDR1 and CDR2 from the germline V gene are MNHEY and SMNVEV (reference sequence). This CDR3 comprises 17 residues. The CDR3 reads CASSSAPLTGGRDGYTF. The CDR3 nucleotides are TGTGCCAGCAGTTCCGCCCCCTTGACGGGGGGTCGTGATGGCTACACCTTC.

The genes are TRBV18 and TRBJ2-3, with D maybe TRBD2 (5 bases). Germline CDR1 is KGHSH and CDR2 is LQKENI. Trimming took 5 bases from V and 2 from J, leaving 8 bases between them. This CDR3 region has 13 residues. As DNA, the CDR3 is TGTGCCAGCTCAACCGGGGTCACAGATACGCAGTATTTT. The encoded protein is CASSTGVTDTQYF.

This sequence joins TRBV5-4 and TRBJ1-1, with unresolved D. Trimming left V 4 bases short and J 2 bases short, with 12 bases between. The germline gives CDR1 SGHNT, CDR2 YYREEE (reference sequence). The length of the CDR3 is 14 residues. The chain's CDR3 is CASSHAELNTEAFF. Written as DNA, the CDR3 is TGTGCCAGCAGCCACGCGGAACTCAACACTGAAGCTTTCTTT.

This clone showed up just once. J is TRBJ2-5 and V is TRBV4-2; 9 nucleotides align to TRBD2. Germline trimming cut 4 bases from V and 2 bases from J; bases unmatched to any gene: 8. CDR1 and CDR2 (germline): LGHNA, YNFKEQ. The CDR3 runs to 16 residues. CDR3 nucleotides: TGTGCCAGCAGCCGAGATCTAGCGGGGTATCAAGAGACCCAGTACTTC. This encodes CASSRDLAGYQETQYF.

The rearrangement uses TRBV10-3 and TRBJ1-1; TRBD1 aligns across 7 bases. The ends lost 4 bases at V and 6 bases at J; junction bases unmatched: 8. The CDR3 spans 14 residues. The V gene's germline CDR1 is ENHRY and CDR2 SYGVKD. The CDR3 is CAISGLGQEPEAFF. In DNA form, the CDR3 reads TGTGCCATCAGTGGGCTCGGACAGGAGCCTGAAGCTTTCTTT.

V gene TRBV9 combines with J gene TRBJ2-2; D is unresolved. Germline V gives CDR1 SGDLS, CDR2 YYNGEE. The V and J ends lost 0 bases and 7 bases respectively, with 10 bases between them. This CDR3 contains 14 residues. The DNA for the CDR3 is TGTGCCAGCAGCGTAGTGCTAGTTGGCGGGGAGCTGTTTTTT. Protein product: CASSVVLVGGELFF.

This clone was found once. Here the CDR3 reads CASSYLDRTYGYTF. The CDR3 DNA reads TGTGCCAGCAGTTATCTGGACAGGACCTATGGCTACACCTTC. The chain is built from TRBV6-5 and TRBJ1-2; TRBD1 matches at 7 bases. The CDR3 is made up of 14 amino acids. After removal of 3 bases from V and 4 bases from J, the junction contained 5 bases not matched to a gene. Germline V CDR1 and CDR2: MNHEY, SVGAGI.

The chain carries TRBV10-3 and TRBJ2-3; 10 nucleotides match TRBD1. The germline gives CDR1 ENHRY, CDR2 SYGVKD. CDR3 length: 15 residues. V lost 6 bases to trimming and J lost 4 bases; unmatched junction nucleotides: 7. The CDR3 loop is CAIRAGTGVSDTQYF. The DNA of the CDR3 is TGTGCCATCAGAGCAGGGACAGGGGTTTCAGATACGCAGTATTTT.

The CDR3 region is CASSIGSGSQTQYF. The CDR3 coding sequence is TGTGCCAGTAGTATCGGCAGCGGTTCCCAGACCCAGTACTTC. The chain uses TRBV19 and TRBJ2-5; TRBD2 might be the D (5 bases). V lost 3 bases and J lost 6, with 14 bases in between. The germline gives CDR1 LNHDA, CDR2 SQIVND (reference sequence). The CDR3 runs 14 residues.

The V gene is TRBV5-1, the J gene TRBJ2-5; 12 bases agree with TRBD2. Germline V CDR1 and CDR2: SGHRS, YFSETQ. Trimming took 7 bases from V and 7 from J; bases not matched to a gene: 11. This CDR3 has 15 residues. The CDR3 nucleotides read TGCGCCAGCGGACCGACTAGCGGGGGCCCGGGGACCCAGTACTTC. Translation: CASGPTSGGPGTQYF. Looking up the rest from reference TRBV5-1 and TRBJ2-5 gives the full variable domain: KAGVTQTPRYLIKTRGQQVTLSCSPISGHRSVSWYQQTPGQGLQFLFEYFSETQRNKGNFPGRFSGRQFSNSRSEMNVSTLELGDSALYLCASGPTSGGPGTQYFGPGTRLLVL.

The chain has TRBV5-1 and TRBJ2-5; D perhaps matches TRBD2 (5 bases). The CDR3 extends over 14 amino acids. The V gene's germline CDR1 is SGHRS and CDR2 YFSETQ. V was pared by 0 bases and J by 5 bases, with 11 bases between. For the CDR3, the DNA is TGCGCCAGCAGCTTGGGCTGGGGAGAGGAGACCCAGTACTTC. Translation gives CASSLGWGEETQYF. The variable domain in full, with the rest retrieved from reference TRBV5-1 and TRBJ2-5, is KAGVTQTPRYLIKTRGQQVTLSCSPISGHRSVSWYQQTPGQGLQFLFEYFSETQRNKGNFPGRFSGRQFSNSRSEMNVSTLELGDSALYLCASSLGWGEETQYFGPGTRLLVL.

This clone has only one observation. The V and J genes are TRBV5-1 and TRBJ2-3, with 14 bases aligning to TRBD2. CDR1 is SGHRS and CDR2 is YFSETQ in the germline V gene. The CDR3 has 18 amino acids. Trimming at V came to 4 bases and at J to 2 bases, leaving 9 bases not matched to a gene. CDR3 loop: CASSRGTSGGPFTDTQYF. The CDR3 DNA sequence: TGCGCCAGCAGCCGGGGGACTAGCGGGGGCCCATTCACAGATACGCAGTATTTT. The entire variable domain, with the rest obtained from reference TRBV5-1 and TRBJ2-3, is as follows: KAGVTQTPRYLIKTRGQQVTLSCSPISGHRSVSWYQQTPGQGLQFLFEYFSETQRNKGNFPGRFSGRQFSNSRSEMNVSTLELGDSALYLCASSRGTSGGPFTDTQYFGPGTRLTVL.

This chain uses TRBV7-2 with TRBJ1-1; D remains ambiguous. The CDR3 totals 13 residues. Germline-derived CDR1 and CDR2 are SGHTA and FQGNSA. With 4 bases removed from V and 4 bases from J, the gap between germline ends came to 10 bases. CDR3 DNA: TGTGCCAGCAGCTCGGGGTGGGGCACTGAAGCTTTCTTT. This sequence encodes CASSSGWGTEAFF.

This chain uses TRBV19 with TRBJ1-4; D is unclear. The V gene lost 3 bases and the J gene lost 10 bases, with 15 bases spanning the gap. The germline V gene encodes CDR1 LNHDA and CDR2 SQIVND (reference sequence). This CDR3 has 14 residues. CDR3 nucleotides: TGTGCCAGTAGTATCCCCCTAGGTGACGGAAAACTGTTTTTT. Protein sequence: CASSIPLGDGKLFF.

This chain uses TRBV2 with TRBJ2-5; 9 bases agree with TRBD2. V lost 3 bases, J lost 5 bases, and 1 base stayed unmatched. CDR3 length: 13 residues. Germline V gene sequence: CDR1 SNHLY, CDR2 FYNNEI. CDR3 coding DNA: TGTGCCAGCAGTGACGCGGGAGGGGAGACCCAGTACTTC. Protein sequence: CASSDAGGETQYF.

The count of this clone is one. The chain recombines TRBV7-9 with TRBJ2-2, with a weak D call TRBD2 (5 bases). The germline gives CDR1 SEHNR, CDR2 FQNEAQ (reference sequence). V shed 4 bases and J shed 1 base, with 10 bases lying between them. The CDR3 totals 15 residues. DNA of the CDR3: TGTGCCAGCAGCTCACCTAGCAGGAACACCGGGGAGCTGTTTTTT. Translating it yields CASSSPSRNTGELFF.

The chain is built from TRBV19 and TRBJ1-2; 12 bases fit TRBD1. The CDR3 consists of 18 residues. Germline V gene data show CDR1 as LNHDA and CDR2 as SQIVND (reference sequence). The V and J ends lost 2 bases and 8 bases, in that order; junction bases with no gene match: 15. The CDR3: CASSIPSGQGAPAGGYTF. The CDR3, as DNA: TGTGCCAGTAGTATACCCTCGGGACAGGGGGCGCCGGCGGGAGGCTACACCTTC.

This chain joins TRBV6-1 and TRBJ1-4; D uncertain. Trimming removed 4 bases from V and 8 bases from J, with 14 bases in between. CDR3 length: 14 residues. The germline V gene encodes CDR1 MNHNS and CDR2 SASEGT. The CDR3 spells CASSAYQVGEKLFF. CDR3 bases: TGTGCCAGCAGTGCCTACCAGGTGGGCGAAAAACTGTTTTTT.

V and J are TRBV18 and TRBJ1-4; D possibly corresponds to TRBD1 (5 bases). The CDR3 covers 15 residues. The V end was cut by 3 bases, the J end by 3 bases, with 11 bases between. CDR1 and CDR2 (germline): KGHSH, LQKENI. The CDR3 is CASSPGPGPNEKLFF. The CDR3 bases are TGTGCCAGCTCACCCGGGCCAGGGCCTAATGAAAAACTGTTTTTT.

This rearrangement joins TRBV21-1 to TRBJ1-2; the table's D call TRBD1 went unverified against the DNA. TRBV21-1 is a known pseudogene. CDR3 length: 15 residues. This chain's CDR3 is CASTTTGTVNYGYTF. CDR3 nucleotide sequence: TGTGCCAGCACTACAACCGGGACAGTTAACTATGGCTACACCTTC.

This chain links TRBV21-1 with TRBJ2-1; the table's D call, TRBD1, was not checked against the DNA. TRBV21-1 is tagged as a pseudogene. The CDR3 loop spans 15 amino acids. The CDR3 here is CASSPGGAGGDEQFF. The CDR3 region has the DNA TGTGCCAGCAGCCCCGGTGGGGCAGGGGGAGATGAGCAGTTCTTC.